This TCR beta chain appears in the sequencing data of a study of T cell responses to AZD1222 COVID-19 vaccine. Deletions cut 2 bases from V and 7 bases from J, with 13 bases between. This CDR3 is built from 14 residues. Germline V gene data show CDR1 as LGHDT and CDR2 as YNNKEL (reference sequence). Sequencing was performed with immunoSEQ multiplex PCR; in TCRdb, only in-frame clones are kept and a portion is missing. The sample records tens of thousands of clones, around 90% being singletons. V usage is TRBV3-1 (or the pseudogene TRBV3-2) and J usage is TRBJ2-3, with no clear D. The clonotype originates from an adult in good health. Specimen: peripheral blood, collected on day 0 of AZD1222 vaccination. CDR3 nucleotide sequence: TGTGCCAGCAGCCAAAGTTTCGGTGTCTATACGCAGTATTTT. Protein product: CASSQSFGVYTQYF.